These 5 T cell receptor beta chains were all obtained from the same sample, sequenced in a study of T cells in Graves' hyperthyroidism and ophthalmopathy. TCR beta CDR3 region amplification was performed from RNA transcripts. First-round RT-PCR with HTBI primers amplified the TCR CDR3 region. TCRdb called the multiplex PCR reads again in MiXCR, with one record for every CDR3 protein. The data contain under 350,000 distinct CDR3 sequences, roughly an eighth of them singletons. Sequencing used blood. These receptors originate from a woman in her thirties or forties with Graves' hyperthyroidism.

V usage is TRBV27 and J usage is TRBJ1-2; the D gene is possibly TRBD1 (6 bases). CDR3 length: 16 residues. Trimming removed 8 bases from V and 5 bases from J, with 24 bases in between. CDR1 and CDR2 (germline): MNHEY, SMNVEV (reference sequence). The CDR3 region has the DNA TGTGCCAGCGGTGGGGGGGGGGGAAGGGGGGATTATGGCTACACCTTC. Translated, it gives CASGGGGGRGDYGYTF.

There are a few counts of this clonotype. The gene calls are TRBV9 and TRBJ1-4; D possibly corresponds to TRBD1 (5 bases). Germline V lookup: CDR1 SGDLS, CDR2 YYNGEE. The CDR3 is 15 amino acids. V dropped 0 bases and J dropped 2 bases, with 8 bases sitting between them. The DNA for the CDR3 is TGTGCCAGCAGCGTAGCGGGGGGTACTAATGAAAAACTGTTTTTT. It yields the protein CASSVAGGTNEKLFF. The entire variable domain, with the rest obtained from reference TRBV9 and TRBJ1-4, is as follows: DSGVTQTPKHLITATGQRVTLRCSPRSGDLSVYWYQQSLDQGLQFLIQYYNGEERAKGNILERFSAQQFPDLHSELNLSSLELGDSALYFCASSVAGGTNEKLFFGSGTQLSVL.

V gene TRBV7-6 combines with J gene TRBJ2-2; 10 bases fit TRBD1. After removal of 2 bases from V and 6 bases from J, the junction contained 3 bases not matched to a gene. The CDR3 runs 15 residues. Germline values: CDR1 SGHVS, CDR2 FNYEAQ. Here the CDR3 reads CASSLSDRGPGELFF. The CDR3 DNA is TGTGCCAGCAGCTTAAGTGACAGGGGGCCCGGGGAGCTGTTTTTT. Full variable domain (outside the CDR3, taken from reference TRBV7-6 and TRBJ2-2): GAGVSQSPRYKVTKRGQDVALRCDPISGHVSLYWYRQALGQGPEFLTYFNYEAQQDKSGLPNDRFSAERPEGSISTLTIQRTEQRDSAMYRCASSLSDRGPGELFFGEGSRLTVL.

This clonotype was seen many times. CDR3 DNA: TGTGCCAGCAGCCATGAGTTTCGGGCTTTCTTT. Residues: CASSHEFRAFF. The chain links TRBV11-2 to TRBJ1-1; no clear D. The CDR3 covers 11 residues. V was shortened by 5 bases and J by 11 bases, with 12 bases between the two germline ends. Looked up from germline, CDR1 is SGHAT and CDR2 is FQNNGV.

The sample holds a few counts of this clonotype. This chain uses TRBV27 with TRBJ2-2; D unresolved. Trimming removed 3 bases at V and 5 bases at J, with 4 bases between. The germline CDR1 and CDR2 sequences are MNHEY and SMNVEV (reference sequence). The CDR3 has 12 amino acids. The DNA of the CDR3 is TGTGCCAGCAGTTTCCGGACCGGGGAGCTGTTTTTT. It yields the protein CASSFRTGELFF.